Ten or more counts support the clone carrying this T cell receptor (beta chain). Its antigen is undetermined. The CDR3 end falls 3 residues outside the read, so it is completed with the germline J gene. The data derive from a study of T cell clonality in common variable immunodeficiency. Overall study findings and caveats: CVID subjects had higher TCRbeta clonality than healthy controls, most marked in about a third. CVID subjects shared fewer TCRbeta clones than healthy controls did.

Each donor provided roughly 4.5 to 8.5 ml of heparinized whole blood. The table came from immunoSEQ multiplex PCR; TCRdb's copy has only in-frame clones and leaves some out. The sample counts more than 55,000 clones, none seen once; the ten largest own 0.65% to 1%. V was clipped by 2 bases and J by 0 bases, with 7 bases between them. Germline V lookup: CDR1 SEHNR, CDR2 FQNEAQ (reference sequence). The CDR3 has 14 amino acids. The V and J genes are TRBV7-9 and TRBJ1-1; D gene ambiguous. The TCR sequence derives from a person aged 18 to 70 in good health. Sequenced: peripheral blood mononuclear cells. The DNA read from the CDR3 is TGTGCCAGCAGCTTACAATCGGTGAACACTGAA. This translates into CASSLQSVNTE. The entire CDR3 protein is CASSLQSVNTEAFF.